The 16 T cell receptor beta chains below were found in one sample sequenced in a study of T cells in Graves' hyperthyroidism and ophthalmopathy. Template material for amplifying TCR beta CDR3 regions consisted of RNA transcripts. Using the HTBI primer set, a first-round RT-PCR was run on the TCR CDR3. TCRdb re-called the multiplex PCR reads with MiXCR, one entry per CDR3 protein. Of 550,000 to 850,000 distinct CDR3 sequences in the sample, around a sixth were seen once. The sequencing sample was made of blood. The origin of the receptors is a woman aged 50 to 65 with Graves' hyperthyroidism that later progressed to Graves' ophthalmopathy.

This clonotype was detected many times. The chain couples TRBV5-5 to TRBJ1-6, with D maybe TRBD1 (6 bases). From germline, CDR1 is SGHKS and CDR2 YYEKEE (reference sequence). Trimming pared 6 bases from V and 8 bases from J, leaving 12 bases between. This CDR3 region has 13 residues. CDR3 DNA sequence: TGTGCCAGCACCAGGGACACTTATTCACCCCTCCACTTT. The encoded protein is CASTRDTYSPLHF.

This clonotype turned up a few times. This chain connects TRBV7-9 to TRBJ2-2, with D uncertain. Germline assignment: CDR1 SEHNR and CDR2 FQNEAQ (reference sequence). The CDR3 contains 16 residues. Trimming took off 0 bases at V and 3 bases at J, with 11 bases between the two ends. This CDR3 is CASSLALRSYTGELFF. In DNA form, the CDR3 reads TGTGCCAGCAGCTTAGCGCTTAGGAGTTACACCGGGGAGCTGTTTTTT.

Written as DNA, the CDR3 is TGTGCCAGCAGCGGATCGGGGGCGGTGATTACTTCTCAGACCGGGGAGCTGTTTTTT. Translated, it gives CASSGSGAVITSQTGELFF. The V gene is TRBV7-9, the J gene TRBJ2-2, with D tentatively TRBD1 or TRBD2 (6 bases each). The V end lost 5 bases, the J end lost 5 bases, and 27 bases lay between the germline ends. Per the germline V gene, CDR1 is SEHNR and CDR2 is FQNEAQ (reference sequence). CDR3 length equals 19 residues.

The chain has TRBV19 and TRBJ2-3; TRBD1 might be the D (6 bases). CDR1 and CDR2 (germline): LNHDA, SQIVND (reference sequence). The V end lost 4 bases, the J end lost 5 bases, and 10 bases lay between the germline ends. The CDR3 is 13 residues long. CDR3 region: CASSRGREDTQYF. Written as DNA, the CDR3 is TGTGCCAGTAGTAGGGGGCGAGAAGATACGCAGTATTTT.

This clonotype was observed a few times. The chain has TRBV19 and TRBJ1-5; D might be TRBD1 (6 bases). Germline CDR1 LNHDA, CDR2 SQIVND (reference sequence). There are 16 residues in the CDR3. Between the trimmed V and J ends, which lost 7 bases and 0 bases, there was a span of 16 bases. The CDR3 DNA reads TGTGCCAGTAAATGGCAGACAGGAAATAGCAATCAGCCCCAGCATTTT. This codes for CASKWQTGNSNQPQHF.

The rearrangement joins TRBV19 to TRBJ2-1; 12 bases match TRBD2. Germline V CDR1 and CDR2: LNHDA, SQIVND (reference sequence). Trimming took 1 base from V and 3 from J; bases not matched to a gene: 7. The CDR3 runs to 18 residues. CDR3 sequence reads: CASSIGGLAGSFYNEQFF. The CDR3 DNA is TGTGCCAGTAGTATAGGAGGACTAGCGGGGAGCTTCTACAATGAGCAGTTCTTC.

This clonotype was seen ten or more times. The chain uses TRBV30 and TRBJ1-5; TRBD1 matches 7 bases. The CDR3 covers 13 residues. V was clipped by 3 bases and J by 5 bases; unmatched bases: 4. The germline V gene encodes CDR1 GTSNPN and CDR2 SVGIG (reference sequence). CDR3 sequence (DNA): TGTGCCTGGAGAGACAGGGTTGATCAGCCCCAGCATTTT. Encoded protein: CAWRDRVDQPQHF.

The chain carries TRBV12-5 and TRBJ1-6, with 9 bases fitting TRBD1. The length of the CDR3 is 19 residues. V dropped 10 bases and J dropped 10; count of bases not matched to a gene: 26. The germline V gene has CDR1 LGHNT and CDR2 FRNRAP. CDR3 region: CATSRTRVYPGQGQSPLHF. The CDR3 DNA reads TGTGCTACCAGCAGGACTCGGGTATACCCGGGACAGGGACAATCACCCCTCCACTTT.

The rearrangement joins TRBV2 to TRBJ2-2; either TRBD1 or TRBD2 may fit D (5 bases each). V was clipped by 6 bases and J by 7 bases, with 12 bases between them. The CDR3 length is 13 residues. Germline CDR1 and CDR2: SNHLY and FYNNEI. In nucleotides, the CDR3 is TGTGCCAGCAGCGGGGCTAGAATCGGGGAGCTGTTTTTT. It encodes CASSGARIGELFF.

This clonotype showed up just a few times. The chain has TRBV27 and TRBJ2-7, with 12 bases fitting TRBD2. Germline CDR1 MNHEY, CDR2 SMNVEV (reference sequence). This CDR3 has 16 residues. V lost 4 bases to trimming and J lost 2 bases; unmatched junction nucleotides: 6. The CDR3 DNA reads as TGTGCCAGCAGTTCGTGGACTAGCGGGGTCCCCTACGAGCAGTACTTC. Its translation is CASSSWTSGVPYEQYF.

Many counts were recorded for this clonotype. CDR3 sequence (DNA): TGCAGTGCTAGAATTCCGGGACAGGGGGCTTCAGATACGCAGTATTTT. The encoded protein is CSARIPGQGASDTQYF. The chain recombines TRBV20-1 with TRBJ2-3; 12 bases map to TRBD1. V shed 2 bases and J 4 bases; nucleotides not matched to a gene: 7. The CDR3 is 16 amino acids. Germline assignment: CDR1 DFQATT and CDR2 SNEGSKA (reference sequence).

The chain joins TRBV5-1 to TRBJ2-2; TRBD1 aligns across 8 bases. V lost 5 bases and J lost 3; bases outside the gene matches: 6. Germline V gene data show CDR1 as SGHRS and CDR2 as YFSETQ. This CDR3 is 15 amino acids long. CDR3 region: CASRLGQAHTGELFF. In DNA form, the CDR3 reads TGCGCCAGCAGACTGGGACAGGCCCACACCGGGGAGCTGTTTTTT.

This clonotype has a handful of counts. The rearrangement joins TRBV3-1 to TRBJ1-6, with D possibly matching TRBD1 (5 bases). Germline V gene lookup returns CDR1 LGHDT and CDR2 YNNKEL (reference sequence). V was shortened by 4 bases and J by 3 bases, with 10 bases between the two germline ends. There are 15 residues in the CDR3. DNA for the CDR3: TGTGCCAGCAGCCTAGACAGTTACTATAATTCACCCCTCCACTTT. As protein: CASSLDSYYNSPLHF.

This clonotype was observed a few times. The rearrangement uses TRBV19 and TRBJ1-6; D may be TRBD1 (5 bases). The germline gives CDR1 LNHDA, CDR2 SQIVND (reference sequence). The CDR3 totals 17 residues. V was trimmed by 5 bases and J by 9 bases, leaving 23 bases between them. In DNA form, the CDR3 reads TGTGCCAGTAGTGCCTCGATCGGGGCTGGTGGGCTTTCACCCCTCCACTTT. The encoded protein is CASSASIGAGGLSPLHF. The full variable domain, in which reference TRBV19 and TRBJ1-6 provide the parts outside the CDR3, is DGGITQSPKYLFRKEGQNVTLSCEQNLNHDAMYWYRQDPGQGLRLIYYSQIVNDFQKGDIAEGYSVSREKKESFPLTVTSAQKNPTAFYLCASSASIGAGGLSPLHFGNGTRLTVT.

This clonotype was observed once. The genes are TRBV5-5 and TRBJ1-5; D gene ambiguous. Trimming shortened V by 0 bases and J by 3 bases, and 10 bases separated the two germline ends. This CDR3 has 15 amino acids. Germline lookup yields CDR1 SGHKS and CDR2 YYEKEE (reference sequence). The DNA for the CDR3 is TGTGCCAGCAGCTTGGACCCTGGTCCCAATCAGCCCCAGCATTTT. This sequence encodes CASSLDPGPNQPQHF.

The CDR3, as DNA: TGTGCCAGCAGTCTCCGGGTTCTTGCCTATGGCTACACCTTC. It translates to CASSLRVLAYGYTF. The V and J genes are TRBV5-6 and TRBJ1-2; D is unclear. CDR1 is SGHDT and CDR2 is YYEEEE in the germline V gene. Trimming took off 5 bases at V and 4 bases at J, with 15 bases between the two ends. The CDR3 is 14 amino acids. The full variable domain, in which reference TRBV5-6 and TRBJ1-2 provide the parts outside the CDR3, is DAGVTQSPTHLIKTRGQQVTLRCSPKSGHDTVSWYQQALGQGPQFIFQYYEEEERQRGNFPDRFSGHQFPNYSSELNVNALLLGDSALYLCASSLRVLAYGYTFGSGTRLTVV.